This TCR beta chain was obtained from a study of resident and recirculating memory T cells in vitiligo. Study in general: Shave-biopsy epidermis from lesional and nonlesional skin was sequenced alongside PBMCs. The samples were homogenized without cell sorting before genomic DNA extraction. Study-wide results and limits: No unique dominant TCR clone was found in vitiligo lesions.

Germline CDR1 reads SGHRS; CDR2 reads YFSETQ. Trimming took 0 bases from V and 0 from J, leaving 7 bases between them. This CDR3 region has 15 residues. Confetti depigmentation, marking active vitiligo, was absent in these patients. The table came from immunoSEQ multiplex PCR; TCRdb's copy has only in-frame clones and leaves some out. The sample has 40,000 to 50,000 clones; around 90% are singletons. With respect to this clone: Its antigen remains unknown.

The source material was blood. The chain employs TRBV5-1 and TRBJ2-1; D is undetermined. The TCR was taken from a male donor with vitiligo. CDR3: CASSLASNSYNEQFF. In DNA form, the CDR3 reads TGCGCCAGCAGCTTGGCCAGTAACTCCTACAATGAGCAGTTCTTC.